These 9 T cell receptor beta chains share one sample of origin, sequenced in a study of response to subunit inactivated influenza vaccine. TCRdb re-derived calls from the RT-PCR reads in MiXCR, one entry per CDR3 protein. The data hold about 520,000 distinct CDR3 sequences, with around 25% observed a single time. The specimen was CD4+ T cells sorted from PBMCs, collected 4 to 6 days after vaccination. These receptors were obtained from a man between 45 and 60 years old who received an inactivated influenza vaccine.

The table lists this clonotype with a few counts. The chain employs TRBV18 and TRBJ2-6; no reliable D call. V lost 1 base, J lost 0 bases, and 7 bases lay in between. Looked up from germline, CDR1 is KGHSH and CDR2 is LQKENI. This CDR3 is 16 amino acids long. CDR3 sequence (DNA): TGTGCCAGCTCACCACTTCGGCTCTCTGGGGCCAACGTCCTGACTTTC. Its protein is CASSPLRLSGANVLTF.

V is TRBV7-2 and J is TRBJ2-3; D unclear. CDR1 is SGHTA, CDR2 FQGNSA, per germline. Trimming shortened V by 1 base and J by 7 bases, and 9 bases separated the two germline ends. The CDR3 has 13 residues. CDR3 protein: CASSLEISNTQYF. The CDR3 bases are TGTGCCAGCAGCTTAGAGATCTCGAATACGCAGTATTTT.

The chain couples TRBV11-2 to TRBJ1-1; no firm D call. Trimming took 5 bases from V and 4 from J, leaving 11 bases between them. This CDR3 comprises 13 residues. Per germline, CDR1 SGHAT and CDR2 FQNNGV. The CDR3 sequence is CASSPDMGTEAFF. The CDR3 nucleotides are TGTGCCAGCAGCCCCGACATGGGCACTGAAGCTTTCTTT.

This clonotype has only a few counts. The V gene is TRBV5-5, the J gene TRBJ1-1; TRBD1 is a possible D gene (5 bases). The V gene lost 2 bases and the J gene lost 4 bases, with 15 bases spanning the gap. This CDR3 is 15 amino acids long. Germline CDR1 and CDR2: SGHKS and YYEKEE (reference sequence). CDR3: CASSFGSGQSTEAFF. Written as DNA, the CDR3 is TGTGCCAGCAGCTTTGGGTCAGGGCAGTCCACTGAAGCTTTCTTT.

This clonotype was seen more than once but under ten times. The chain combines TRBV20-1 with TRBJ2-7; D assignment may be TRBD1 or TRBD2 (5 bases each). CDR3 length: 16 residues. Germline CDR1 reads DFQATT; CDR2 reads SNEGSKA (reference sequence). The germline V and J ends were trimmed by 0 bases and 3 bases, with 18 bases remaining between them. The chain's CDR3 is CSARDPGGQRGYEQYF. The CDR3 DNA is TGCAGTGCTAGAGATCCGGGTGGGCAGAGGGGCTACGAGCAGTACTTC.

The rearrangement joins TRBV20-1 to TRBJ2-3, with TRBD1 matching 8 bases. There are 16 residues in the CDR3. The V gene end was trimmed by 0 bases and the J gene end by 0 bases; junction bases not matched to a gene: 5. The germline CDR1 and CDR2 sequences are DFQATT and SNEGSKA (reference sequence). CDR3 sequence (DNA): TGCAGTGCTAGAGACCTCAGGGGGCTGAGCACAGATACGCAGTATTTT. Translation gives CSARDLRGLSTDTQYF.

The J gene is TRBJ1-1, the V gene TRBV6-6, with 8 nucleotides matching TRBD1. CDR1 is MNHNY, CDR2 SVGAGI, per germline (reference sequence). The CDR3 is 12 amino acids. V lost 9 bases to trimming and J lost 4 bases; unmatched junction nucleotides: 4. The CDR3 coding sequence is TGTGCCAGTGCAGGGGGCCGCACTGAAGCTTTCTTT. Encoded protein: CASAGGRTEAFF.

The V and J genes are TRBV5-6 and TRBJ2-4; possibly TRBD2 for D (5 bases). V was clipped by 0 bases and J by 6 bases, with 13 bases between them. CDR1 and CDR2 from the germline V gene are SGHDT and YYEEEE. The CDR3 is 15 amino acids. The CDR3 loop reads CASSLATIGVNIQYF. As DNA, the CDR3 is TGTGCCAGCAGCTTGGCGACTATCGGGGTAAACATTCAGTACTTC.

The J gene is TRBJ1-1, the V gene TRBV20-1; no reliable D call. Between the trimmed V and J ends, which lost 7 bases and 4 bases, there was a span of 13 bases. The CDR3 length is 12 residues. Per the germline V gene, CDR1 is DFQATT and CDR2 is SNEGSKA (reference sequence). The CDR3 DNA reads as TGCAGTGTAAACCGCATCGGCACTGAAGCTTTCTTT. It yields the protein CSVNRIGTEAFF.